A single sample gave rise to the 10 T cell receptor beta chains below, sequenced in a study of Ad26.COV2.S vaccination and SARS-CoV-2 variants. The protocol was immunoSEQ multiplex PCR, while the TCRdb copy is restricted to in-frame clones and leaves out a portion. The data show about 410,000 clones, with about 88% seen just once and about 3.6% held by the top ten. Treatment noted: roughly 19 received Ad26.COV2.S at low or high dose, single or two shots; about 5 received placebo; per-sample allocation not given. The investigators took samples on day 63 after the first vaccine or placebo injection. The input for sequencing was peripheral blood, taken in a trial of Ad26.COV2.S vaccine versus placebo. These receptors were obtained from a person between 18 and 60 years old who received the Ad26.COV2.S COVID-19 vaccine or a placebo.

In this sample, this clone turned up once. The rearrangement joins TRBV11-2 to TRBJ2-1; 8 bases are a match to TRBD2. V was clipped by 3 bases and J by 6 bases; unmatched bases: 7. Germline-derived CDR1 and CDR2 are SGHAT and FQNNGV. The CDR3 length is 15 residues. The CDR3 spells CASSFIRGGPNEQFF. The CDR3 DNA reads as TGTGCCAGCAGCTTTATCCGGGGGGGCCCCAATGAGCAGTTCTTC.

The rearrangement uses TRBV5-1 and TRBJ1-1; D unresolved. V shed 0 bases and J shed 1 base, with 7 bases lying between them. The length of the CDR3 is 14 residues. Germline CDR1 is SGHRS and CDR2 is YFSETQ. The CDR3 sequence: CASSLGAENTEAFF. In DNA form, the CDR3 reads TGCGCCAGCAGCTTGGGGGCGGAGAACACTGAAGCTTTCTTT.

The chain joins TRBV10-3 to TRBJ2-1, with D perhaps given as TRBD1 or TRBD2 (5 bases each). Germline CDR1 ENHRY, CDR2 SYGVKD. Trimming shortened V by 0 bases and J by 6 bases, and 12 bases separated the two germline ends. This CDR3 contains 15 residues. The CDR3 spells CAISESMAGSNEQFF. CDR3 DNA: TGTGCCATCAGTGAGTCGATGGCAGGGAGCAATGAGCAGTTCTTC.

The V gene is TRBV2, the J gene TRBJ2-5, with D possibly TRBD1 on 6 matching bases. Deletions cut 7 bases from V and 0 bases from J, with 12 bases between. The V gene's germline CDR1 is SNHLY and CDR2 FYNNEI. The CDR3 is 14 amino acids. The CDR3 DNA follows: TGTGCCAGCATCGGACAGATCTACCAAGAGACCCAGTACTTC. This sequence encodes CASIGQIYQETQYF.

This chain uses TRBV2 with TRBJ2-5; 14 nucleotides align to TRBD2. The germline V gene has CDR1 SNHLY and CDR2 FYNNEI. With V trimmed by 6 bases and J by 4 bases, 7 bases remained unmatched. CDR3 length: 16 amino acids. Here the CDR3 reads CASRGLAGATPETQYF. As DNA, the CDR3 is TGTGCCAGCAGGGGACTAGCGGGGGCAACCCCAGAGACCCAGTACTTC.

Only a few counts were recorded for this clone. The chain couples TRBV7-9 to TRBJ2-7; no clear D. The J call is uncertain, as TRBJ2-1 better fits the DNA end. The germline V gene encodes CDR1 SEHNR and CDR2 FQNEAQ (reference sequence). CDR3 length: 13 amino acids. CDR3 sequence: CASSLGQPYEQFF. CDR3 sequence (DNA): TGTGCCAGCAGCTTAGGTCAACCCTACGAGCAGTTCTTC.

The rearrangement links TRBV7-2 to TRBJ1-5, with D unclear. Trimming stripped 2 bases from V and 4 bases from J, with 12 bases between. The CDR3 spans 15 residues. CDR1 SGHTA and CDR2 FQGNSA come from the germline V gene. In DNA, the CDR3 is TGTGCCAGCAGCTTACCGCCGGGAAATAATCAGCCCCAGCATTTT. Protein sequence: CASSLPPGNNQPQHF.

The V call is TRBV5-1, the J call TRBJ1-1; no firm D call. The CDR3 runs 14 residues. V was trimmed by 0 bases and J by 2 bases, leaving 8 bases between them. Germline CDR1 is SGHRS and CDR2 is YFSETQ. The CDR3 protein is CASSLGPVNTEAFF. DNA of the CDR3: TGCGCCAGCAGCTTGGGGCCAGTTAACACTGAAGCTTTCTTT. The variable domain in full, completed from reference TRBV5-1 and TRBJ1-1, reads KAGVTQTPRYLIKTRGQQVTLSCSPISGHRSVSWYQQTPGQGLQFLFEYFSETQRNKGNFPGRFSGRQFSNSRSEMNVSTLELGDSALYLCASSLGPVNTEAFFGQGTRLTVV.

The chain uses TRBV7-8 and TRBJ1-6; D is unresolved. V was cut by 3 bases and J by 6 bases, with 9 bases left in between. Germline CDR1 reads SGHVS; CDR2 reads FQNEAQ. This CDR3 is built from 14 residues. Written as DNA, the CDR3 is TGTGCCAGCAGCTTCCGGGGTGCTAATTCACCCCTCCACTTT. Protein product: CASSFRGANSPLHF.

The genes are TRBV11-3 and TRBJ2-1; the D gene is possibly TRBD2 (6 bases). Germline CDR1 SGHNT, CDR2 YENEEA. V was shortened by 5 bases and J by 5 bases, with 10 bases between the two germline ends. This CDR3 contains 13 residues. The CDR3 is CASSGGTNNEQFF. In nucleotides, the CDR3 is TGTGCCAGCAGCGGGGGGACGAACAATGAGCAGTTCTTC.